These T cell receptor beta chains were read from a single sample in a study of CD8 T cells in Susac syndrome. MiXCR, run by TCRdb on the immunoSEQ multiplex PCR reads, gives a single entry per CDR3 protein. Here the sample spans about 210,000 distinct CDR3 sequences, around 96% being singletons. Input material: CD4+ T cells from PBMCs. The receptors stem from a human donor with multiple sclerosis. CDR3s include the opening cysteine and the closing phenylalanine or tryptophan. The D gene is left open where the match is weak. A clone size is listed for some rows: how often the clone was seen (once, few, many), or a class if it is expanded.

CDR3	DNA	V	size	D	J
CASKEGGTASYEQYF	TGTGCCAGCAAAGAGGGGGGGACCGCATCCTACGAGCAGTACTTC	TRBV25-1	once	-	TRBJ2-7
CASSPPGAYEQYF	TGTGCCAGCAGCCCCCCGGGCGCCTACGAGCAGTACTTC	TRBV4-2	-	-	TRBJ2-7
CASSLSKETQYF	TGTGCCAGCAGCTTATCCAAGGAGACCCAGTACTTC	TRBV7-6	-	-	TRBJ2-5
CASSLSSGAYGYTF	TGTGCCAGCAGTTTATCCTCAGGTGCCTATGGCTACACCTTC	TRBV27	-	-	TRBJ1-2
CAISESTTGVRGYTF	TGTGCCATCAGTGAGTCAACGACAGGGGTTCGGGGCTACACCTTC	TRBV10-3	-	TRBD1	TRBJ1-2
CSARSLASSYNEQFF	TGCAGTGCTAGATCACTAGCGAGCTCCTACAATGAGCAGTTCTTC	TRBV20-1	-	TRBD2	TRBJ2-1
CSVGGFLAGVAAGKTQYF	TGCAGCGTTGGGGGTTTCCTAGCGGGAGTCGCCGCGGGGAAAACCCAGTACTTC	TRBV29-1	-	TRBD2	TRBJ2-5
CASSFGVPPLHF	TGTGCCAGCAGTTTTGGGGTTCCACCCCTCCACTTT	TRBV28	few	-	TRBJ1-6
CASSYGTSGETQYF	TGTGCCAGCAGTTACGGGACTAGCGGGGAGACCCAGTACTTC	TRBV6-6	-	TRBD2	TRBJ2-5
CASSPLGQASTDTQYF	TGTGCCAGCAGCCCCCTCGGACAAGCTAGCACAGATACGCAGTATTTT	TRBV3-1	-	-	TRBJ2-3
CASSIRGLDGYTF	TGTGCCAGCAGTATCAGGGGGCTTGATGGCTACACCTTC	TRBV27	-	TRBD1	TRBJ1-2
CASPSGQGSYGYTF	TGTGCCTCTCCCAGTGGGCAGGGTTCCTATGGCTACACCTTC	TRBV30	-	-	TRBJ1-2
CASSSHRGQRLAGGEPYEQYF	TGTGCCAGCAGTTCACACAGGGGCCAAAGACTAGCGGGAGGAGAACCCTACGAGCAGTACTTC	TRBV28	-	TRBD2	TRBJ2-7
CSVDGISGSDNEQFF	TGCAGCGTTGACGGCATAAGCGGGAGTGACAATGAGCAGTTCTTC	TRBV29-1	-	TRBD2	TRBJ2-1
CSANLLRQETQYF	TGCAGTGCTAACCTACTAAGGCAAGAGACCCAGTACTTC	TRBV20-1	-	-	TRBJ2-5
CASSPDSYEQYF	TGTGCCAGCTCCCCGGACAGCTACGAGCAGTACTTC	TRBV18	-	-	TRBJ2-7
CASSLAKTSTDTQYF	TGTGCCAGCAGTTTAGCGAAAACTAGCACAGATACGCAGTATTTT	TRBV27	-	-	TRBJ2-3
CAAGRQGFNTEAFF	TGTGCGGCTGGTAGACAGGGCTTTAACACTGAAGCTTTCTTT	TRBV25-1	-	TRBD1	TRBJ1-1
CAWRQGDYEQYF	TGTGCCTGGAGACAGGGGGACTACGAGCAGTACTTC	TRBV30	-	TRBD1	TRBJ2-7
CASSVGQGVNYGYTF	TGTGCCAGCAGCGTTGGACAGGGGGTAAACTATGGCTACACCTTC	TRBV9	-	TRBD1	TRBJ1-2
CSLADSTDTQYF	TGCTCACTAGCGGATAGCACAGATACGCAGTATTTT	TRBV20-1	once	TRBD2	TRBJ2-3
CASSPGQVASGNTIYF	TGTGCCAGCAGCCCCGGGCAGGTCGCCTCTGGAAACACCATATATTTT	TRBV28	-	-	TRBJ1-3
CASSRYREGYGYTF	TGTGCCAGCAGCCGTTACAGGGAAGGCTATGGCTACACCTTC	TRBV6-5	-	-	TRBJ1-2
CASSQVVFNEQFF	TGTGCCAGCAGCCAAGTCGTTTTCAATGAGCAGTTCTTC	TRBV3-1	once	-	TRBJ2-1